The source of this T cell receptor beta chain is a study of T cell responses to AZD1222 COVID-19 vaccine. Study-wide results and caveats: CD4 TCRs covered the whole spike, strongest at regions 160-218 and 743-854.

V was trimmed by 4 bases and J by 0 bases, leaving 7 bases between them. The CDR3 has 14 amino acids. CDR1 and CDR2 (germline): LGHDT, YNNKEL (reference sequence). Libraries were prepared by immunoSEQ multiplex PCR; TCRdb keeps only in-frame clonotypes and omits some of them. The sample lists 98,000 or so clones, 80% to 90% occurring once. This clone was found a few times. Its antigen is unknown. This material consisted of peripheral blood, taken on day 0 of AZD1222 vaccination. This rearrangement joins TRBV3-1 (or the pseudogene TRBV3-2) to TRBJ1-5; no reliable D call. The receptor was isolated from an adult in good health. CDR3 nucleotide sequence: TGTGCCAGCAGCCCTCCTTATAGCAATCAGCCCCAGCATTTT. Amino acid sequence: CASSPPYSNQPQHF.